This T cell receptor (beta chain) originates from a study of regulatory T cells in long-lasting Graves disease. Looking at the study overall: Antithyroid drug use was under 3 months in newly diagnosed Graves' patients. Study conclusions and caveats: Accuracy might have suffered from few samples.

This clonotype was counted ten times or more. The antigen is unknown. Trimming removed 1 base from V and 2 bases from J, with 20 bases in between. From germline, CDR1 is SGHVS and CDR2 FQNEAQ. The CDR3 is made up of 18 amino acids. Time point specified: newly diagnosed GD, antithyroid drugs for less than 3 months. PBMC RNA served as the TCR library source. In building TCR beta libraries, iRepertoire HTBI primers were used together with Arm-PCR of CDR3 regions. TCRdb re-analysed the multiplex PCR reads in MiXCR, keeping a single row per CDR3 protein. The data contain about 620,000 distinct CDR3 sequences, 15% to 20% of them singletons. The same sample was also studied in work on T cells in Graves' hyperthyroidism and ophthalmopathy. This second report adds: The hyperthyroidism patients had all been newly diagnosed, and their disease duration was under 2 months. Their ages ranged from 18 to 65 years. TCR CDR3 regions were first amplified by RT-PCR with HTBI primers.

The chain combines TRBV7-8 with TRBJ2-5, with a weak D call TRBD1 (5 bases). This clonotype was obtained from a woman aged 25 to 39 with Graves disease. Sequenced here: peripheral blood mononuclear cells (PBMCs), sampled at new diagnosis, from a patient treated with antithyroid drugs. CDR3 protein: CASSLVGLPAKLQETQYF. The CDR3 nucleotides read TGTGCCAGCAGCTTAGTGGGGCTACCCGCAAAACTACAAGAGACCCAGTACTTC.